The following is a T cell receptor (beta chain) sequence with its context. It lacks a known antigen. Within one base of it there is no much larger clone, and no base qualities were kept. This sample was included in a study of blood T cell repertoires in COVID-19 (dated by TCRdb to 2018 to 2021). For the study in its entirety: Samples covering the acute and convalescent phases of COVID-19 were provided by collaborators in the United States, Italy and Spain. The material from the prospective study consisted of cDNA or gDNA derived from T cells, B-cell-depleted T cells, or PBMCs. The dataset comprised deeply sampled blood TCRbeta repertoires from subjects exposed to, actively infected with, or recovered from COVID-19. The repertoires were made available in a free public database intended to serve as a resource for research on the immune response to SARS-CoV-2. Samples were obtained from the ongoing ImmuneRACE study (first 160 participants) and from 1,254 subjects provided by 6 global collaborators. Nearly every sample came with metadata listing a de-identified subject ID, COVID-19 status, age in years and sex. HLA class I and class II types, where available, came from metadata supplied by the sample provider rather than from assay-based typing.

Results the study describes overall, beyond this receptor: The amount of clinical and demographic metadata varied by source and participant and was provided uncurated.

The immunoSEQ Assay, a bias-controlled multiplex PCR, was used to amplify TCRbeta CDR3 regions from genomic DNA. From the authors' description of their analysis: Within the assay, amplification of reference gene primers was used to estimate how many nucleated cells each sample contained. Sequence reads were collapsed and filtered to measure the absolute abundance of every unique TCRbeta CDR3 rearrangement. Productive Simpson clonality was computed per sample as the square root of Simpson's diversity index over productive rearrangements. TCRdb stores this immuneACCESS table with in-frame sequences only. Part of the clones is absent; in the studies checked, under half of the shortfall reflects unresolved V genes, and no reason is known for the rest. The V and J calls and clone size were taken over from that table, and D and trimming were inferred from the DNA. The sample includes around 110,000 clones, with 70% to 90% observed a single time. The ten largest account for 2% to 2.5% of the sample.

The collaborating institutions used their own protocols to collect whole blood in K2EDTA tubes. For TCRbeta analysis, collaborators shipped samples as frozen whole blood, isolated PBMCs, or DNA extracted from either of those sample types. Germline trimming amounts to 1 base on V and 0 bases on J, with 10 as the count of junction bases outside the gene matches. The CDR3 starts with the cysteine, ends with the phenylalanine, and has 19 residues. Only CDR3 DNA remains: 57 bases, in frame from the first base. The germline V gene sets CDR1 to KGHSH and CDR2 to LQKENI. Recombination linked TRBV18 to TRBJ1-4; TRBD1 agrees with 8 junctional bases. Input material: peripheral blood. The sequence derives from a man aged 30 to 45 with acute or convalescent COVID-19. The nucleotide sequence reads TGTGCCAGCTCACCACGCGGACAGACAGGGGTTGCAACTAATGAAAAACTGTTTTTT. It codes for CASSPRGQTGVATNEKLFF.